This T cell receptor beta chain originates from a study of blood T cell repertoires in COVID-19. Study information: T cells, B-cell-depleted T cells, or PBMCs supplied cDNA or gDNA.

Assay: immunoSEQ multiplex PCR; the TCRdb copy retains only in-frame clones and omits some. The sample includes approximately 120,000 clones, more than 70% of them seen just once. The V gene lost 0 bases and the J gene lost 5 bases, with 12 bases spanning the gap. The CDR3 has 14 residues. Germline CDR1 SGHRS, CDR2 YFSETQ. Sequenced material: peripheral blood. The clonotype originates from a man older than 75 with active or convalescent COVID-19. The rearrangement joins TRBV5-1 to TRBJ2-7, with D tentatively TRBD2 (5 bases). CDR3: CASSLESGFDEQYF. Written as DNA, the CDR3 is TGCGCCAGCAGCTTGGAATCGGGGTTCGACGAGCAGTACTTC.